This T cell receptor beta chain appears in the sequencing data of a study of shared clonotypes between healthy human individuals. Clones were read by immunoSEQ multiplex PCR, and TCRdb kept only the in-frame ones, dropping some. Found here are 650,000 to 750,000 clones, around 72% of them singletons; the top ten hold around 1.8%. There were only Caucasian adults among the donors, and all lived in Nashville, Tennessee. The trim removed 2 bases at V and 9 bases at J, leaving 14 bases unmatched. Germline CDR1 LGHNA, CDR2 YNFKEQ. CDR3 length: 17 residues. This clone has just a few counts. This chain joins TRBV4-2 and TRBJ2-3, with 10 bases fitting TRBD2. This receptor was obtained from a woman in her twenties or thirties in good health. Material for sequencing was memory CD4+ T cells sorted from blood. The subset denotes: CD45RA-negative fraction. The CDR3 sequence is CASSQILAGGREDTQYF. CDR3 nucleotides: TGTGCCAGCAGCCAAATTTTAGCGGGAGGCCGTGAAGACACGCAGTATTTT.